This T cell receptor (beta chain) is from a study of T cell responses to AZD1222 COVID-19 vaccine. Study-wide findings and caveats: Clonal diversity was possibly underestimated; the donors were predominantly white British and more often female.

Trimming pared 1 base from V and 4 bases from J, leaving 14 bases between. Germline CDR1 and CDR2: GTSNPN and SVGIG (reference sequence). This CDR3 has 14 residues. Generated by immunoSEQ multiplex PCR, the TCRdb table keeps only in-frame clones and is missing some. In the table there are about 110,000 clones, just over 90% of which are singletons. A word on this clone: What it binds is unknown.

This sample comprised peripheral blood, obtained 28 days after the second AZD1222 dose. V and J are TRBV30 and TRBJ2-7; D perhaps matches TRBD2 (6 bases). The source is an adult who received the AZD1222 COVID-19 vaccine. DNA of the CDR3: TGTGCCTGGAGTGGGAGCGGGCGAACATACGAGCAGTACTTC. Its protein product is CAWSGSGRTYEQYF.